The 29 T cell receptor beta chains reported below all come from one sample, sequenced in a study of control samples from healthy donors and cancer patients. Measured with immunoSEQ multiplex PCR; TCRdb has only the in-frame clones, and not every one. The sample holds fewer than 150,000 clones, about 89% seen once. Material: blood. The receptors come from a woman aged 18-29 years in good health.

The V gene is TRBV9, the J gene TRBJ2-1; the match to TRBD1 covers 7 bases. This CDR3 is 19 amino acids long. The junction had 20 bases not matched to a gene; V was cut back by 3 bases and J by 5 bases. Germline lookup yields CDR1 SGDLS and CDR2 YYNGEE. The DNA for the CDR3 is TGTGCCAGCAGCGCATCTACTAGAGGGGGCGTCGGGCTTAACAATGAGCAGTTCTTC. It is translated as CASSASTRGGVGLNNEQFF.

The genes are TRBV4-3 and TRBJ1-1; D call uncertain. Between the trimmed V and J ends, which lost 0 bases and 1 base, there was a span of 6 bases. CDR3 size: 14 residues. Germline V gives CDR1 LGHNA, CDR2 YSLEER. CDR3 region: CASSQETGNTEAFF. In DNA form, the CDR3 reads TGCGCCAGCAGCCAAGAAACGGGGAACACTGAAGCTTTCTTT.

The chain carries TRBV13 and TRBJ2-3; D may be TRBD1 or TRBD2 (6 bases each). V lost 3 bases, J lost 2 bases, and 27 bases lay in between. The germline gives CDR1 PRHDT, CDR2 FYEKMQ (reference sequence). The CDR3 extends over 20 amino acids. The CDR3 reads CASSFWRPLPGGNATDTQYF. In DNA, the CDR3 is TGTGCCAGCAGCTTCTGGCGACCCCTCCCCGGGGGCAATGCCACAGATACGCAGTATTTT. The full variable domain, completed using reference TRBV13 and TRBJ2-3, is AAGVIQSPRHLIKEKRETATLKCYPIPRHDTVYWYQQGPGQDPQFLISFYEKMQSDKGSIPDRFSAQQFSDYHSELNMSSLELGDSALYFCASSFWRPLPGGNATDTQYFGPGTRLTVL.

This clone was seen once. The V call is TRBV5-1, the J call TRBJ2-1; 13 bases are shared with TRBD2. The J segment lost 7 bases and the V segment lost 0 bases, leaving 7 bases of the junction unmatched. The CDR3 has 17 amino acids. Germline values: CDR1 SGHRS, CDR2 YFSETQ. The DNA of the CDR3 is TGCGCCAGCAGCTTGGTAGTACTAGCGGGAGGGCTAAATGAGCAGTTCTTC. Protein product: CASSLVVLAGGLNEQFF.

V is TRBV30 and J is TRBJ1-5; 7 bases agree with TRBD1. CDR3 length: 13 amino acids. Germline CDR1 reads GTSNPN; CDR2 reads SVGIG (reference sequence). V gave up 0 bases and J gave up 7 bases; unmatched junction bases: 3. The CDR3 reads CAWSVQGGQPQHF. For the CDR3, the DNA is TGTGCCTGGAGTGTACAAGGGGGCCAGCCCCAGCATTTT. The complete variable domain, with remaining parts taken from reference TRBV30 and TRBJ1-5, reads SQTIHQWPATLVQPVGSPLSLECTVEGTSNPNLYWYRQAAGRGLQLLFYSVGIGQISSEVPQNLSASRPQDRQFILSSKKLLLSDSGFYLCAWSVQGGQPQHFGDGTRLSIL.

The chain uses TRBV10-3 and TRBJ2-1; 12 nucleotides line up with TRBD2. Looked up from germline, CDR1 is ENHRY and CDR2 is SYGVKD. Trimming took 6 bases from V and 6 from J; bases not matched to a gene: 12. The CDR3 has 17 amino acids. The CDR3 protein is CAISQRLAGDVGNEQFF. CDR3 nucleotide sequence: TGTGCCATCAGCCAGCGACTAGCGGGAGACGTCGGCAATGAGCAGTTCTTC.

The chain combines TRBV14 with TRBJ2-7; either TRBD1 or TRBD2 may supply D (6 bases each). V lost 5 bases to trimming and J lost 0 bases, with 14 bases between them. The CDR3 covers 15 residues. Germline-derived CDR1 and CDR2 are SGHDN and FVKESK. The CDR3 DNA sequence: TGTGCCAGCAGCGGGGGGCTAGCGACCTCCTACGAGCAGTACTTC. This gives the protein CASSGGLATSYEQYF.

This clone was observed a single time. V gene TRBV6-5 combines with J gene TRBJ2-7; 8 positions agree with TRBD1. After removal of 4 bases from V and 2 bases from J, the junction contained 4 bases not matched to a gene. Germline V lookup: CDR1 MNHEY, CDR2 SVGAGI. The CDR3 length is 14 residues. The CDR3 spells CASSSTGDPYEQYF. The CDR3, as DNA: TGTGCCAGCAGTTCGACAGGGGATCCCTACGAGCAGTACTTC.

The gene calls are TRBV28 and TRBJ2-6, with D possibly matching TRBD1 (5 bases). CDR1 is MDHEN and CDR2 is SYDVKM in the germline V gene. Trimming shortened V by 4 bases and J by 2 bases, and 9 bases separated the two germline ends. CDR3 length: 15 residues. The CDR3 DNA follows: TGTGCCAGCAGTTCAGGGTGGGCTGGGGCCAACGTCCTGACTTTC. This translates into CASSSGWAGANVLTF.

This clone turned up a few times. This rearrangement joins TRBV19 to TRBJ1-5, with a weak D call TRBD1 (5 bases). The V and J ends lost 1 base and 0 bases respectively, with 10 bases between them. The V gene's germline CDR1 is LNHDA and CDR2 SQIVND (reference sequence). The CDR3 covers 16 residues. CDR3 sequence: CASSIAQDYSNQPQHF. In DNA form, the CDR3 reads TGTGCCAGTAGTATAGCACAGGATTATAGCAATCAGCCCCAGCATTTT.

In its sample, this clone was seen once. CDR3 nucleotide sequence: TGCGCCAGCAGCTTAGGGACTAGCGGGTATGAGCAGTTCTTC. It translates to CASSLGTSGYEQFF. The rearrangement uses TRBV5-1 and TRBJ2-1; TRBD2 matches 12 bases. Germline V gene sequence: CDR1 SGHRS, CDR2 YFSETQ. The CDR3 consists of 14 residues. Losses at the gene ends were 2 bases for V and 8 bases for J; bases not matched to a gene: 2. Drawing the rest from reference TRBV5-1 and TRBJ2-1, the complete variable domain is KAGVTQTPRYLIKTRGQQVTLSCSPISGHRSVSWYQQTPGQGLQFLFEYFSETQRNKGNFPGRFSGRQFSNSRSEMNVSTLELGDSALYLCASSLGTSGYEQFFGPGTRLTVL.

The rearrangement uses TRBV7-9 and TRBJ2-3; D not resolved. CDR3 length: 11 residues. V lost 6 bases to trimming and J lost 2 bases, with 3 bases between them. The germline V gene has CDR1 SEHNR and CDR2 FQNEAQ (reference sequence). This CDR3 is CASRATDTQYF. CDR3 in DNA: TGTGCCAGCAGGGCCACAGATACGCAGTATTTT.

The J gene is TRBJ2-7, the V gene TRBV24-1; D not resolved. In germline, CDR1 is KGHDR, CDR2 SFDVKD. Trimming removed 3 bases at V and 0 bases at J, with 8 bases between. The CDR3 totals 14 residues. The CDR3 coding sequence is TGTGCCACCAGTGATCAGCAGAGCTCCTACGAGCAGTACTTC. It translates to CATSDQQSSYEQYF.

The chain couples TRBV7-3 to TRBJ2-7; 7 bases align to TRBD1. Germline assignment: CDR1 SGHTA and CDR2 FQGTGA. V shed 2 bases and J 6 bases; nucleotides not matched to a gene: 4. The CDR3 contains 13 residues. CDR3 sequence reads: CASSLRQGSEQYF. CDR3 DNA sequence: TGTGCCAGCAGCTTACGACAGGGTAGCGAGCAGTACTTC. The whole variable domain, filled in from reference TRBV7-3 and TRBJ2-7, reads GAGVSQTPSNKVTEKGKYVELRCDPISGHTALYWYRQSLGQGPEFLIYFQGTGAADDSGLPNDRFFAVRPEGSVSTLKIQRTERGDSAVYLCASSLRQGSEQYFGPGTRLTVT.

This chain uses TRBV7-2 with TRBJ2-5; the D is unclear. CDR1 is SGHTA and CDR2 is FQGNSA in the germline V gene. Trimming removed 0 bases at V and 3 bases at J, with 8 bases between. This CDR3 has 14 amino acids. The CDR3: CASSLAGSKETQYF. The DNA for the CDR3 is TGTGCCAGCAGCTTAGCGGGTAGCAAAGAGACCCAGTACTTC.

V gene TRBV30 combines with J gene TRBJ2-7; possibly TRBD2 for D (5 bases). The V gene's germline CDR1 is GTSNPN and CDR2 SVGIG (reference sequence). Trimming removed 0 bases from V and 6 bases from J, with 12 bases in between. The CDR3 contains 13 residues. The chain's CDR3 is CAWSVGGLGEQYF. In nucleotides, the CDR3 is TGTGCCTGGAGTGTAGGCGGACTTGGCGAGCAGTACTTC. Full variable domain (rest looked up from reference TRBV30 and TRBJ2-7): SQTIHQWPATLVQPVGSPLSLECTVEGTSNPNLYWYRQAAGRGLQLLFYSVGIGQISSEVPQNLSASRPQDRQFILSSKKLLLSDSGFYLCAWSVGGLGEQYFGPGTRLTVT.

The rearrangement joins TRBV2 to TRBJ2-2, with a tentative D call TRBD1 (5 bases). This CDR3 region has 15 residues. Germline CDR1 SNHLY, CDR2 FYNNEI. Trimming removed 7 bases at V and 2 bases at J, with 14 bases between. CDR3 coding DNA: TGTGCCAGCAAGGGGATACTGCTCAACACCGGGGAGCTGTTTTTT. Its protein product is CASKGILLNTGELFF.

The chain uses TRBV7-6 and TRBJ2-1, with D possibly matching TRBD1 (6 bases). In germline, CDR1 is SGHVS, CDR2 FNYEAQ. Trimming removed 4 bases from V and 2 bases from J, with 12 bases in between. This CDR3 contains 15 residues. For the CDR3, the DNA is TGTGCCAGCAGCTACAGGGAATTTCCCTACAATGAGCAGTTCTTC. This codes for CASSYREFPYNEQFF.

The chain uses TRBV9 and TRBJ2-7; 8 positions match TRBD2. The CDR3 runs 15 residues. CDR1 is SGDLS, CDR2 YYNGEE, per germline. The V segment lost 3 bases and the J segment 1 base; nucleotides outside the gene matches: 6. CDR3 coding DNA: TGTGCCAGCAGCGAGGCCAGCGGGAGTTCCTACGAGCAGTACTTC. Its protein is CASSEASGSSYEQYF.

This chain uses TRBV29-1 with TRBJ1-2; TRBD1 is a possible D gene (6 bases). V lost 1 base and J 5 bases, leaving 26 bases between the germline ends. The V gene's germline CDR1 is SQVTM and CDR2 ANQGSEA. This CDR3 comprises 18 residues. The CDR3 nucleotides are TGCAGCGTTGAAGCCATTGGGGGGGCTCTGAGGTTGGAATATGGCTACACCTTC. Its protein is CSVEAIGGALRLEYGYTF.

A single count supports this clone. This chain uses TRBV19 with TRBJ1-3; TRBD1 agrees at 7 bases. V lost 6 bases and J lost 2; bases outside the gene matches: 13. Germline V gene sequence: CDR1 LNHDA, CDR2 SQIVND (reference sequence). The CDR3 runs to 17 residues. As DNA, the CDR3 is TGTGCCAGTAGACCAGCCCACAGGACAGGTCCTGGAAACACCATATATTTT. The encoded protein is CASRPAHRTGPGNTIYF.

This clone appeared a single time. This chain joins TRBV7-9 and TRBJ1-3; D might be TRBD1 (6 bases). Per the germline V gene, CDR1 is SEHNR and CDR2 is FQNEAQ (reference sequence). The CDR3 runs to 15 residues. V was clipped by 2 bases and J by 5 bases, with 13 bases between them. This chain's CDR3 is CASSLYGGPRNTIYF. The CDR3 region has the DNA TGTGCCAGCAGCTTATATGGGGGCCCCCGAAACACCATATATTTT.

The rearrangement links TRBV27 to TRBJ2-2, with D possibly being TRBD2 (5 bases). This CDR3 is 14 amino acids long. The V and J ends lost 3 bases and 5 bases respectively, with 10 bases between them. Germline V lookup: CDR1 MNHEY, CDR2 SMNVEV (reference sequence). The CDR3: CASSFGVLTGELFF. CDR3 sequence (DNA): TGTGCCAGCAGTTTCGGGGTATTGACCGGGGAGCTGTTTTTT.

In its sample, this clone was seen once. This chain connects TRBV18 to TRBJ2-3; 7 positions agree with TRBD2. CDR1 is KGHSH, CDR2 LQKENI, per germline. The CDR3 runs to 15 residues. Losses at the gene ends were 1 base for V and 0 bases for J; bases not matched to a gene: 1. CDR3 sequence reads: CASSPREGSTDTQYF. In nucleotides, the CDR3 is TGTGCCAGCTCACCACGGGAGGGTAGCACAGATACGCAGTATTTT.

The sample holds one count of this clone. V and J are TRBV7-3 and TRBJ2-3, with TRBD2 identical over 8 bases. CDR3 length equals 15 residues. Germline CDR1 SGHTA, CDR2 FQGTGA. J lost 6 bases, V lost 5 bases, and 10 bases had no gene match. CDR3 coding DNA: TGTGCCAGCAGCCCCGGGGTAGCGGGAACGGATACGCAGTATTTT. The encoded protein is CASSPGVAGTDTQYF.

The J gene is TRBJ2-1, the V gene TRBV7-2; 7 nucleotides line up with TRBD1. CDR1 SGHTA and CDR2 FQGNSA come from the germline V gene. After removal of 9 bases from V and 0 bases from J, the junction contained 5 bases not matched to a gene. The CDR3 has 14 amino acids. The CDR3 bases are TGTGCCAGTCGTAGGGGGCTCTCCTACAATGAGCAGTTCTTC. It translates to CASRRGLSYNEQFF.

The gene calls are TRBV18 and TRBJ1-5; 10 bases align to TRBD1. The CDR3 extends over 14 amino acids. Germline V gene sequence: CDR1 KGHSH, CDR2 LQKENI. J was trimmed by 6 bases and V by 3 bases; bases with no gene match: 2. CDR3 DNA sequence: TGTGCCAGCTCACCGGGGACAGGGGCTCAGCCCCAGCATTTT. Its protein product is CASSPGTGAQPQHF.

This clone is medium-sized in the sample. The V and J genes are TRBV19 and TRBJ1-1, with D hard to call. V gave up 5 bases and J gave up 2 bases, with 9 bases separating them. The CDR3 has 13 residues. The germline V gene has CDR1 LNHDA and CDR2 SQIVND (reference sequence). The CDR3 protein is CASSEAGNTEAFF. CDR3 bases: TGTGCCAGTAGTGAGGCAGGCAACACTGAAGCTTTCTTT.

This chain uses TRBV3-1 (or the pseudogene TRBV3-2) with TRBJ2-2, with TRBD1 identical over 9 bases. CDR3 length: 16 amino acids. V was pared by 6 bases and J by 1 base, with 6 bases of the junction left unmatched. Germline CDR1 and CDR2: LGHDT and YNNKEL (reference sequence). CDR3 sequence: CASRPPGQGNTGELFF. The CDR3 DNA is TGTGCCAGCAGGCCTCCGGGACAGGGGAACACCGGGGAGCTGTTTTTT.